Listed here are 20 T cell receptor beta chains from one sample, sequenced in a study of T cell responses to AZD1222 COVID-19 vaccine. The method was immunoSEQ multiplex PCR; TCRdb's version includes in-frame clones alone and lacks a portion of them. Of approximately 110,000 clones detected, about 90% appear once; the ten largest clones hold approximately 10%. The starting material was peripheral blood, obtained on day 0 of AZD1222 vaccination. The receptors originated from an adult in good health.

The chain couples TRBV11-3 to TRBJ1-2, with a possible D match to TRBD1 (5 bases). Germline V lookup: CDR1 SGHNT, CDR2 YENEEA. The V and J ends lost 5 bases and 2 bases respectively, with 12 bases between them. This CDR3 comprises 14 residues. This CDR3 reads CASSTRGGNYGYTF. DNA for the CDR3: TGTGCCAGCAGCACCCGGGGGGGGAACTATGGCTACACCTTC.

This clone was observed once. This chain joins TRBV6-5 and TRBJ1-5; 7 bases map to TRBD1. CDR3 length equals 13 residues. V lost 5 bases and J lost 4; bases outside the gene matches: 2. The germline V gene encodes CDR1 MNHEY and CDR2 SVGAGI. The CDR3 sequence is CASSPGGNQPQHF. CDR3 DNA: TGTGCCAGCAGTCCAGGGGGGAATCAGCCCCAGCATTTT.

The chain is built from TRBV4-2 and TRBJ2-1, with 8 bases identical to TRBD2. V was clipped by 5 bases and J by 1 base; unmatched bases: 4. CDR3 length: 15 residues. Germline loops: CDR1 LGHNA, CDR2 YNFKEQ. CDR3 bases: TGTGCCAGCAGCTCTCGACTAGCGTCCTACAATGAGCAGTTCTTC. Translating gives CASSSRLASYNEQFF.

Remarks on this clone: Other DNA sequences from this sample encode an identical CDR3 as well. The V and J genes are TRBV24-1 and TRBJ2-2; D might be TRBD1 (5 bases). There are 14 residues in the CDR3. Trimming removed 6 bases from V and 0 bases from J, with 7 bases in between. Germline CDR1 is KGHDR and CDR2 is SFDVKD. The CDR3 DNA is TGTGCCACCAGTAGGACATCGAACACCGGGGAGCTGTTTTTT. The encoded protein is CATSRTSNTGELFF.

The chain recombines TRBV6-2 or TRBV6-3 with TRBJ1-5; D unclear. Trimming took off 1 base at V and 0 bases at J, with 1 base between the two ends. The CDR3 covers 13 residues. CDR1 is MNHEY, CDR2 SVGEGT, per germline. This chain's CDR3 is CASSYYSNQPQHF. Written as DNA, the CDR3 is TGTGCCAGCAGTTACTATAGCAATCAGCCCCAGCATTTT.

This chain joins TRBV7-3 and TRBJ2-7; 9 bases align to TRBD1. With 2 bases clipped from V and 3 bases from J, the junction kept 2 bases outside the gene matches. The CDR3 has 14 amino acids. The germline V gene has CDR1 SGHTA and CDR2 FQGTGA. Here the CDR3 reads CASSLDRGGYEQYF. The CDR3 DNA is TGTGCCAGCAGCTTAGACAGGGGGGGCTACGAGCAGTACTTC.

In its sample, this clone was seen a few times. The chain combines TRBV2 with TRBJ2-7, with 9 bases fitting TRBD1. Germline CDR1 SNHLY, CDR2 FYNNEI. This CDR3 comprises 15 residues. V was clipped by 1 base and J by 3 bases; unmatched bases: 4. The DNA for the CDR3 is TGTGCCAGCAGTGAAGGGCCGGGACAGGGCTACGAGCAGTACTTC. Translated, it gives CASSEGPGQGYEQYF.

V and J are TRBV19 and TRBJ1-6, with D possibly being TRBD1 (5 bases). The germline V and J ends were trimmed by 3 bases and 10 bases, with 16 bases remaining between them. The V gene's germline CDR1 is LNHDA and CDR2 SQIVND (reference sequence). The CDR3 covers 15 residues. The CDR3 spells CASSIREGGGSPLHF. CDR3 nucleotide sequence: TGTGCCAGTAGTATCAGGGAGGGTGGAGGGTCACCCCTCCACTTT.

The chain joins TRBV11-2 to TRBJ1-2; D ambiguous. This CDR3 is 14 amino acids long. Germline V gene data show CDR1 as SGHAT and CDR2 as FQNNGV. Trimming left V 3 bases short and J 2 bases short, with 10 bases between. CDR3 protein: CASSLNLINYGYTF. CDR3 nucleotide sequence: TGTGCCAGCAGCTTGAATTTGATCAACTATGGCTACACCTTC.

The V call is TRBV6-1, the J call TRBJ2-3; TRBD2 agrees at 8 bases. There are 17 residues in the CDR3. After removal of 1 base from V and 4 bases from J, the junction contained 10 bases not matched to a gene. Germline assignment: CDR1 MNHNS and CDR2 SASEGT. CDR3 coding DNA: TGTGCCAGCAGTGAAGTAAGCGGGGGCCCGAGGGCAGATACGCAGTATTTT. This gives the protein CASSEVSGGPRADTQYF.

The chain joins TRBV7-9 to TRBJ2-7; perhaps TRBD2 as D (7 bases). This CDR3 spans 14 amino acids. Trimming pared 3 bases from V and 1 base from J, leaving 10 bases between. Germline V CDR1 and CDR2: SEHNR, FQNEAQ (reference sequence). CDR3: CASSLGGPSYEQYF. The CDR3 DNA reads as TGTGCCAGCAGCTTGGGGGGGCCTTCCTACGAGCAGTACTTC.

V usage is TRBV4-1 and J usage is TRBJ1-1; 8 bases fit TRBD1. The CDR3 consists of 15 residues. V shed 3 bases and J 4 bases; nucleotides not matched to a gene: 7. CDR1 and CDR2 from the germline V gene are MGHRA and YSYEKL. The DNA for the CDR3 is TGCGCCAGCAGCCAGACGGACAGGGATCGCACTGAAGCTTTCTTT. The encoded protein is CASSQTDRDRTEAFF.

For this clone: The junction shows a germline mismatch at one end, possibly a read error. V and J are TRBV7-7 and TRBJ2-7, with no clear D. The CDR3 runs 13 residues. Germline V gene lookup returns CDR1 SSHAT and CDR2 FNYEAQ (reference sequence). CDR3 in DNA: TGTGCTAGCAGCTTAGTTTCTGGGAATGAGCAGTACTTC. It encodes CASSLVSGNEQYF.

The chain uses TRBV6-5 and TRBJ1-4, with a possible D match to TRBD1 (5 bases). Trimming stripped 0 bases from V and 8 bases from J, with 10 bases between. Germline V gives CDR1 MNHEY, CDR2 SVGAGI. This CDR3 is built from 14 residues. In DNA form, the CDR3 reads TGTGCCAGCAGTTACTCGGGGACGGGGGAAAAACTGTTTTTT. Translated: CASSYSGTGEKLFF.

The CDR3 nucleotides are TGCGCCAGCAGCTTGGTCTGGGATGGCTCTAGCACAGATACGCAGTATTTT. Translation: CASSLVWDGSSTDTQYF. This rearrangement joins TRBV5-1 to TRBJ2-3; no clear D. V was cut by 0 bases and J by 0 bases, with 14 bases left in between. Germline CDR1 is SGHRS and CDR2 is YFSETQ. The CDR3 length is 17 residues.

This sequence joins TRBV11-2 and TRBJ1-6; D gene unclear. Germline V CDR1 and CDR2: SGHAT, FQNNGV. The CDR3 is 15 amino acids. Trimming took off 5 bases at V and 10 bases at J, with 18 bases between the two ends. Here the CDR3 DNA reads TGTGCCAGCAGCCGCGAATCGGTGTCCACCTCACCCCTCCACTTT. Translation gives CASSRESVSTSPLHF.

V and J are TRBV28 and TRBJ1-3; unclear D gene. The germline gives CDR1 MDHEN, CDR2 SYDVKM. V was cut by 7 bases and J by 0 bases, with 13 bases left in between. CDR3 size: 15 residues. CDR3: CASNNYSPSGNTIYF. The CDR3 nucleotides read TGTGCCAGCAATAATTACAGTCCCTCTGGAAACACCATATATTTT.

The chain employs TRBV7-3 and TRBJ2-3; maybe TRBD1 (5 bases). The CDR3 extends over 14 amino acids. Trimming cost V 3 bases and J 0 bases, with 7 bases left between them. Germline CDR1 SGHTA, CDR2 FQGTGA. CDR3 in amino acids: CASSFAGSTDTQYF. CDR3 sequence (DNA): TGTGCCAGCAGCTTCGCAGGGAGCACAGATACGCAGTATTTT.

In this sample, this clone turned up once. The genes are TRBV5-5 and TRBJ1-4, with 10 bases identical to TRBD1. CDR3 length: 16 amino acids. CDR1 and CDR2 (germline): SGHKS, YYEKEE (reference sequence). Trimming at V came to 0 bases and at J to 8 bases, leaving 7 bases not matched to a gene. The DNA of the CDR3 is TGTGCCAGCAGCTTGGGGACCGGGACAGGGGTCGAAAAACTGTTTTTT. Encoded protein: CASSLGTGTGVEKLFF.

This chain uses TRBV7-8 with TRBJ2-7; TRBD1 aligns across 7 bases. The CDR3 extends over 13 amino acids. In germline, CDR1 is SGHVS, CDR2 FQNEAQ. V lost 5 bases and J lost 3; bases outside the gene matches: 4. The chain's CDR3 is CASSPGTDYEQYF. CDR3 in DNA: TGTGCCAGCAGCCCAGGGACAGACTACGAGCAGTACTTC.